This T cell receptor (beta chain) was observed in a study of T cell changes during pregnancy in multiple sclerosis. TCRdb's copy holds only in-frame clones and misses some; the assay was immunoSEQ multiplex PCR. The sample yields under 130,000 clones, almost 95% seen once. The germline CDR1 and CDR2 sequences are SEHNR and FQNEAQ (reference sequence). CDR3 size: 13 residues. Trimming pared 1 base from V and 6 bases from J, leaving 8 bases between. This clone was seen more than once but under ten times. The chain couples TRBV7-9 to TRBJ2-3; D is possibly TRBD1 (6 bases). The sample here was peripheral blood, taken after pregnancy. This receptor was obtained from a female donor with multiple sclerosis, enrolled in a pregnancy study. The CDR3 sequence is CASSLDRDDTQYF. CDR3 bases: TGTGCCAGCAGCTTAGACAGGGATGATACGCAGTATTTT. Variable domain in full (rest from reference TRBV7-9 and TRBJ2-3): DTGVSQNPRHKITKRGQNVTFRCDPISEHNRLYWYRQTLGQGPEFLTYFQNEAQLEKSRLLSDRFSAERPKGSFSTLEIQRTEQGDSAMYLCASSLDRDDTQYFGPGTRLTVL.